These 19 T cell receptor beta chains originate from one sample sequenced in a study of cytomegalovirus exposure and HLA in healthy donors. In the PCR, 60 Vbeta and 13 Jbeta primers were used. Data came from immunoSEQ multiplex PCR; TCRdb stores just in-frame clones and leaves some out. The sample lists about 50,000 clones, over 70% occurring once. The sample comprised PBMCs. The receptors come from a young man in good health and CMV-seropositive.

This chain uses TRBV10-3 with TRBJ1-5; D is unclear. The V and J ends lost 7 bases and 4 bases respectively, with 11 bases between them. This CDR3 comprises 13 residues. The germline V gene encodes CDR1 ENHRY and CDR2 SYGVKD. CDR3: CAITYAENQPQHF. The CDR3 region has the DNA TGTGCCATCACTTACGCGGAAAATCAGCCCCAGCATTTT.

This sequence joins TRBV5-6 and TRBJ2-3; the D is unclear. Germline V gives CDR1 SGHDT, CDR2 YYEEEE. V gave up 0 bases and J gave up 0 bases, with 8 bases separating them. The length of the CDR3 is 15 residues. The CDR3 protein is CASSLVGASTDTQYF. Here the CDR3 DNA reads TGTGCCAGCAGCTTGGTTGGAGCTAGCACAGATACGCAGTATTTT.

This chain connects TRBV7-2 to TRBJ2-7; D is possibly TRBD2 (7 bases). The CDR3 has 15 amino acids. Germline CDR1 is SGHTA and CDR2 is FQGNSA. Between the trimmed V and J ends, which lost 5 bases and 2 bases, there was a span of 16 bases. CDR3 coding DNA: TGTGCCAGCAGCGTACCTCAGGGGAGGGCCTACGAGCAGTACTTC. Its translation is CASSVPQGRAYEQYF. The full variable domain, completed using reference TRBV7-2 and TRBJ2-7, is GAGVSQSPSNKVTEKGKDVELRCDPISGHTALYWYRQSLGQGLEFLIYFQGNSAPDKSGLPSDRFSAERTGGSVSTLTIQRTQQEDSAVYLCASSVPQGRAYEQYFGPGTRLTVT.

This chain connects TRBV7-6 to TRBJ1-1; D is unresolved. The CDR3 sequence is 12 residues long. V was cut by 5 bases and J by 4 bases, with 8 bases left in between. Germline CDR1 reads SGHVS; CDR2 reads FNYEAQ. This chain's CDR3 is CASSHSSTEAFF. In nucleotides, the CDR3 is TGTGCCAGCAGCCACAGTAGCACTGAAGCTTTCTTT. Filled out from reference TRBV7-6 and TRBJ1-1, the complete variable domain reads GAGVSQSPRYKVTKRGQDVALRCDPISGHVSLYWYRQALGQGPEFLTYFNYEAQQDKSGLPNDRFSAERPEGSISTLTIQRTEQRDSAMYRCASSHSSTEAFFGQGTRLTVV.

The rearrangement joins TRBV6-5 to TRBJ2-1; TRBD1 might be the D (6 bases). Germline V gene lookup returns CDR1 MNHEY and CDR2 SVGAGI. The CDR3 runs 12 residues. V was cut by 5 bases and J by 7 bases, with 9 bases left in between. In DNA form, the CDR3 reads TGTGCCAGCAGTCCTCAGGGGAATGAGCAGTTCTTC. Its protein product is CASSPQGNEQFF.

The V and J genes are TRBV7-9 and TRBJ1-1; D might be TRBD1 (5 bases). CDR3 size: 13 residues. The V gene's germline CDR1 is SEHNR and CDR2 FQNEAQ (reference sequence). Trimming removed 6 bases at V and 1 base at J, with 9 bases between. The chain's CDR3 is CASRQDTNTEAFF. The CDR3 DNA reads as TGTGCCAGCAGACAGGATACGAACACTGAAGCTTTCTTT.

The V and J genes are TRBV4-2 and TRBJ2-1, with D hard to call. This CDR3 region has 13 residues. Between the trimmed V and J ends, which lost 0 bases and 8 bases, there was a span of 8 bases. CDR1 and CDR2 (germline): LGHNA, YNFKEQ. CDR3 bases: TGTGCCAGCAGCCAAGAATCCCCGGATGAGCAGTTCTTC. Residues: CASSQESPDEQFF.

This sequence joins TRBV27 and TRBJ1-2; 8 nucleotides align to TRBD1. This CDR3 contains 14 residues. V lost 2 bases, J lost 2 bases, and 1 base stayed unmatched. Germline CDR1 is MNHEY and CDR2 is SMNVEV (reference sequence). CDR3 protein: CASSLRQGNYGYTF. CDR3 bases: TGTGCCAGCAGTTTAAGACAGGGGAACTATGGCTACACCTTC.

This sequence joins TRBV19 and TRBJ2-4, with D possibly TRBD1 on 6 matching bases. From germline, CDR1 is LNHDA and CDR2 SQIVND (reference sequence). V gave up 5 bases and J gave up 2 bases, with 13 bases separating them. There are 15 residues in the CDR3. As DNA, the CDR3 is TGTGCCAGTAGTCGAGGACAGATTACCAAAAACATTCAGTACTTC. This sequence encodes CASSRGQITKNIQYF.

The count of this clone is one. The V call is TRBV29-1, the J call TRBJ2-7, with D possibly matching TRBD1 (7 bases). The CDR3 runs 15 residues. The V and J ends lost 3 bases and 3 bases respectively, with 18 bases between them. Germline V gene lookup returns CDR1 SQVTM and CDR2 ANQGSEA. CDR3 DNA: TGCAGCGTTGAGGGAGCAGGGGGGTCTCTCTACGAGCAGTACTTC. Translating it yields CSVEGAGGSLYEQYF.

This clone is deemed medium-sized (0.01 to 0.1%). This chain links TRBV2 with TRBJ1-1, with D tentatively TRBD1 (5 bases). The CDR3 has 14 amino acids. Trimming took off 10 bases at V and 3 bases at J, with 18 bases between the two ends. Germline assignment: CDR1 SNHLY and CDR2 FYNNEI. DNA for the CDR3: TGTGCCACCTCCTTGGGGCAGCGGGACACTGAAGCTTTCTTT. Amino acid sequence: CATSLGQRDTEAFF.

This chain joins TRBV27 and TRBJ1-6; 8 positions match TRBD1. With V trimmed by 5 bases and J by 0 bases, 3 bases remained unmatched. The length of the CDR3 is 16 residues. Germline V gives CDR1 MNHEY, CDR2 SMNVEV (reference sequence). The CDR3, as DNA: TGTGCCAGCAGTCGTCAGGGGGCCTCCTATAATTCACCCCTCCACTTT. This encodes CASSRQGASYNSPLHF.

The rearrangement uses TRBV9 and TRBJ2-5, with a possible D match to TRBD2 (6 bases). The CDR3 consists of 15 residues. CDR1 is SGDLS, CDR2 YYNGEE, per germline. Trimming removed 4 bases at V and 7 bases at J, with 20 bases between. As DNA, the CDR3 is TGTGCCAGCAGCTTCCTGACTAGAGGGTCTGGGACCCAGTACTTC. This gives the protein CASSFLTRGSGTQYF.

This chain uses TRBV4-1 with TRBJ1-2; tentatively, D is TRBD1 (5 bases). Germline V lookup: CDR1 MGHRA, CDR2 YSYEKL. The CDR3 runs 18 residues. Trimming shortened V by 5 bases and J by 3 bases, and 25 bases separated the two germline ends. CDR3 DNA: TGCGCCAGCAGCGCGTCCTCCCTAGGGTCCAGGGATGACTATGGCTACACCTTC. It is translated as CASSASSLGSRDDYGYTF.

The chain recombines TRBV19 with TRBJ2-2; 11 bases align to TRBD2. The germline V gene has CDR1 LNHDA and CDR2 SQIVND (reference sequence). The CDR3 has 16 amino acids. The V and J ends lost 6 bases and 4 bases, in that order; junction bases with no gene match: 7. The CDR3 loop reads CASSFTGTSGTGELFF. The CDR3 bases are TGTGCCAGTAGCTTCACCGGGACTAGCGGCACCGGGGAGCTGTTTTTT. The full variable domain, completed using reference TRBV19 and TRBJ2-2, is DGGITQSPKYLFRKEGQNVTLSCEQNLNHDAMYWYRQDPGQGLRLIYYSQIVNDFQKGDIAEGYSVSREKKESFPLTVTSAQKNPTAFYLCASSFTGTSGTGELFFGEGSRLTVL.

J is TRBJ1-1 and V is TRBV30; D not certain. The V gene lost 0 bases and the J gene lost 9 bases, with 14 bases spanning the gap. The CDR3 has 13 amino acids. Germline lookup yields CDR1 GTSNPN and CDR2 SVGIG (reference sequence). Here the CDR3 reads CAWSVTYLLQAFF. The DNA of the CDR3 is TGTGCCTGGAGTGTTACTTATCTGTTACAAGCTTTCTTT.

The chain couples TRBV5-8 to TRBJ1-6; TRBD1 matches 8 bases. The CDR3 consists of 15 residues. V lost 2 bases and J lost 10; bases outside the gene matches: 8. The germline CDR1 and CDR2 sequences are SGHTS and YDEGEE. CDR3 nucleotide sequence: TGTGCCAGCAGCTTCGGACAGGGAAAAAGGTCACCCCTCCACTTT. This gives the protein CASSFGQGKRSPLHF.

The rearrangement links TRBV7-3 to TRBJ2-2; 7 bases map to TRBD1. The V and J ends lost 5 bases and 4 bases, in that order; junction bases with no gene match: 7. The CDR3 spans 15 residues. Germline V gene data show CDR1 as SGHTA and CDR2 as FQGTGA. The CDR3 DNA reads TGTGCCAGCAGCAAGACGACAGGGACCACCGGGGAGCTGTTTTTT. Its translation: CASSKTTGTTGELFF.

V and J are TRBV5-1 and TRBJ2-1; 15 bases agree with TRBD2. CDR1 SGHRS and CDR2 YFSETQ come from the germline V gene. V lost 3 bases, J lost 4 bases, and 5 bases stayed unmatched. The CDR3 covers 17 residues. DNA for the CDR3: TGCGCCAGCAGCTCGGGGACTAGCGGGGGGACTTACAATGAGCAGTTCTTC. Translating gives CASSSGTSGGTYNEQFF.